The clone carrying this TCR beta chain turned up a few times. As yet, its antigen is unknown. These data are taken from a study of T cells after yellow fever vaccination. Study overall: Where fractions had low cell numbers, libraries were prepared from them with the SMART-Seq v4 Ultra Low Input RNA kit.

The study, taken as a whole, reports: Just a small share of clonotypes turned up in the CD4 compartment as well as the CD8 compartment.

V was pared by 3 bases and J by 10 bases, with 12 bases between. The CDR3 is 12 residues long. They built TCR cDNA with 5'RACE template switching, a step that put in a universal primer site and UMIs. One entry per CDR3 protein results from TCRdb running MiXCR on the 5' RACE reads. The table includes about 630,000 distinct CDR3 sequences, over 9% detected once. The receptor comes from a young man who received the YFV17D yellow fever vaccine. The material was PBMCs, obtained on the day of the yellow fever booster vaccination. V and J are TRBV12-3 or TRBV12-4 and TRBJ1-1, with no clear D. This CDR3 reads CASSLSGLRAFF. CDR3 sequence (DNA): TGTGCCAGCAGTTTGAGTGGTCTCAGAGCTTTCTTT.